These T cell receptor beta chains were read from a single sample in a study of T cells in Graves' hyperthyroidism and ophthalmopathy. TCRdb re-derived calls from the multiplex PCR reads in MiXCR, one entry per CDR3 protein. The profile shows fewer than 400,000 distinct CDR3 sequences, 20% to 25% of them singletons. The source material was blood. The origin of the receptors is a man between 50 and 59 years old with Graves' hyperthyroidism. Each CDR3 is given with its conserved first and last residue. D genes are given only for firm matches. Size tells how often a clone was seen (once, few, many) or the class of an expanded clone, and some rows leave it out.

CDR3 length: 15
J gene: TRBJ2-7
D gene: NA
V gene: TRBV5-1
clone size: few
CDR3 DNA: TGCGCCAGCAGCTTACCTGGACAGAGGCCTTACGAGCAGTACTTC
CDR3 protein: CASSLPGQRPYEQYF

CDR3 length: 13
J gene: TRBJ1-6
D gene: NA
V gene: TRBV7-2
clone size: NA
CDR3 DNA: TGTGCCAGCAGCTTAGCCCTGGATTCACCCCTCCACTTT
CDR3 protein: CASSLALDSPLHF

CDR3 length: 15
J gene: TRBJ2-1
D gene: NA
V gene: TRBV14
clone size: NA
CDR3 DNA: TGTGCCAGCAGCCTCCTTCTCCATCGGACTAATGAGCAGTTCTTC
CDR3 protein: CASSLLLHRTNEQFF

CDR3 length: 15
J gene: TRBJ2-7
D gene: TRBD1
V gene: TRBV11-2
clone size: few
CDR3 DNA: TGTGCCAGCAGCTCGCAACTGGGACAGGGCTACGAGCAGTACTTC
CDR3 protein: CASSSQLGQGYEQYF

CDR3 length: 14
J gene: TRBJ1-1
D gene: NA
V gene: TRBV11-2
clone size: many
CDR3 DNA: TGTGCCAGCAGCTTTGCGGTCATGAACACTGAAGCTTTCTTT
CDR3 protein: CASSFAVMNTEAFF

CDR3 length: 13
J gene: TRBJ2-2
D gene: NA
V gene: TRBV2
clone size: many
CDR3 DNA: TGTGCCAGCAGTACCGGGGCCTGGGGTGAGCTGTTTTTT
CDR3 protein: CASSTGAWGELFF

CDR3 length: 15
J gene: TRBJ2-5
D gene: TRBD2
V gene: TRBV12-3/TRBV12-4
clone size: NA
CDR3 DNA: TGTGCCAGCAGCGGACCGGGGGGGACACAAGAGACCCAGTACTTC
CDR3 protein: CASSGPGGTQETQYF

CDR3 length: 13
J gene: TRBJ2-5
D gene: NA
V gene: TRBV3-1
clone size: many
CDR3 DNA: TGTGCCAGCAGCCAAGCCTTACAAGAGACCCAGTACTTC
CDR3 protein: CASSQALQETQYF

CDR3 length: 17
J gene: TRBJ1-1
D gene: TRBD1
V gene: TRBV28
clone size: hyperexpanded
CDR3 DNA: TGTGCCAGCAGTTTCCCGGACAGGATGTTAGCCGGCACTGAAGCTTTCTTT
CDR3 protein: CASSFPDRMLAGTEAFF

CDR3 length: 15
J gene: TRBJ1-5
D gene: TRBD1
V gene: TRBV6-1
clone size: NA
CDR3 DNA: TGTGCCAGCAGCCCCGATTACAGGGGAAATCAGCCCCAGCATTTT
CDR3 protein: CASSPDYRGNQPQHF

CDR3 length: 15
J gene: TRBJ1-1
D gene: NA
V gene: TRBV14
clone size: few
CDR3 DNA: TGTGCCAGCCGGTCCTTCGGGGGCAGTGGGACTGAAGCTTTCTTT
CDR3 protein: CASRSFGGSGTEAFF

CDR3 length: 17
J gene: TRBJ2-5
D gene: TRBD1
V gene: TRBV6-1
clone size: NA
CDR3 DNA: TGTGCCAGCAGTAAAACTACTGGGGGACAGGCACAAGAGACCCAGTACTTC
CDR3 protein: CASSKTTGGQAQETQYF

CDR3 length: 13
J gene: TRBJ2-7
D gene: TRBD2
V gene: TRBV6-2/TRBV6-3
clone size: NA
CDR3 DNA: TGTGCCAGCAGTTACCGCGGGAGTCTCGAGCAGTACTTC
CDR3 protein: CASSYRGSLEQYF

CDR3 length: 13
J gene: TRBJ2-7
D gene: NA
V gene: TRBV27
clone size: NA
CDR3 DNA: TGTGCCAGCAGTTTACAACAGGCCTACGAGCAGTACTTC
CDR3 protein: CASSLQQAYEQYF

CDR3 length: 14
J gene: TRBJ1-1
D gene: NA
V gene: TRBV6-5
clone size: many
CDR3 DNA: TGTGCCAGCAGTTACTCTTCAACCCCCAGAGAAGCTTTCTTT
CDR3 protein: CASSYSSTPREAFF

CDR3 length: 14
J gene: TRBJ2-1
D gene: TRBD2
V gene: TRBV27
clone size: few
CDR3 DNA: TGTGCCTCTGCTCAGCGGGAGGTATACAATGAGCAGTTCTTC
CDR3 protein: CASAQREVYNEQFF

CDR3 length: 15
J gene: TRBJ1-2
D gene: NA
V gene: TRBV5-5
clone size: NA
CDR3 DNA: TGTGCCAGCAGCTTACCCCAGGGCTTCTACTATGGCTACACCTTC
CDR3 protein: CASSLPQGFYYGYTF

CDR3 length: 17
J gene: TRBJ2-1
D gene: TRBD2
V gene: TRBV7-6
clone size: few
CDR3 DNA: TGTGCCAGCAGCTTAGAAATTGGGACTAGCGTCTACAATGAGCAGTTCTTC
CDR3 protein: CASSLEIGTSVYNEQFF

CDR3 length: 13
J gene: TRBJ1-6
D gene: NA
V gene: TRBV6-1
clone size: NA
CDR3 DNA: TGTGCCAGCTCTGGCAACCATAATTCACCCCTCCACTTT
CDR3 protein: CASSGNHNSPLHF

CDR3 length: 17
J gene: TRBJ1-5
D gene: TRBD1
V gene: TRBV19
clone size: NA
CDR3 DNA: TGTGCCAGTAGGCTAGTGACAGGGGGCTCTCTTAGTCAGCCCCAGCATTTT
CDR3 protein: CASRLVTGGSLSQPQHF

CDR3 length: 14
J gene: TRBJ2-7
D gene: TRBD1
V gene: TRBV2
clone size: NA
CDR3 DNA: TGTGCCAGCAAAACCGGGACAGGGAGCCACGAGCAGTACTTC
CDR3 protein: CASKTGTGSHEQYF

CDR3 length: 14
J gene: TRBJ1-1
D gene: NA
V gene: TRBV7-9
clone size: NA
CDR3 DNA: TGTGCCAGCAGCTTAAATGGGGGTGGGCCTGAAGCTTTCTTT
CDR3 protein: CASSLNGGGPEAFF

CDR3 length: 11
J gene: TRBJ1-2
D gene: NA
V gene: TRBV5-1
clone size: NA
CDR3 DNA: TGCGCCAGCAGCCCAGGTGAGGGCTACACCTTC
CDR3 protein: CASSPGEGYTF

CDR3 length: 13
J gene: TRBJ1-1
D gene: NA
V gene: TRBV3-1
clone size: many
CDR3 DNA: TGTGCCAGCAGCCAAGTAGGGCGCGCTGAAGCTTTCTTT
CDR3 protein: CASSQVGRAEAFF

CDR3 length: 13
J gene: TRBJ2-7
D gene: NA
V gene: TRBV12-3/TRBV12-4
clone size: many
CDR3 DNA: TGTGCCAGCAGTTTTGGGTACCCCGGGGAGCAGTACTTC
CDR3 protein: CASSFGYPGEQYF

CDR3 length: 13
J gene: TRBJ2-7
D gene: NA
V gene: TRBV9
clone size: many
CDR3 DNA: TGTGCCAGCAGCGTAGACTCTTTCCGCGAGCAGTACTTC
CDR3 protein: CASSVDSFREQYF

CDR3 length: 14
J gene: TRBJ2-1
D gene: NA
V gene: TRBV4-2
clone size: NA
CDR3 DNA: TGTGCCAGCAGCCAAGATATGGACAGCTACGAGCAGTTCTTC
CDR3 protein: CASSQDMDSYEQFF

CDR3 length: 16
J gene: TRBJ2-1
D gene: TRBD2
V gene: TRBV7-3
clone size: many
CDR3 DNA: TGTGCCAGCAGCAAAAGAGGGACTAGTGCCTACAATGAGCAGTTCTTC
CDR3 protein: CASSKRGTSAYNEQFF

CDR3 length: 16
J gene: TRBJ1-5
D gene: NA
V gene: TRBV18
clone size: few
CDR3 DNA: TGTGCCAGCTCACCTCCACGAGGGGGGTCTAATCAGCCCCAGCATTTT
CDR3 protein: CASSPPRGGSNQPQHF

CDR3 length: 14
J gene: TRBJ2-5
D gene: TRBD1
V gene: TRBV28
clone size: many
CDR3 DNA: TGTGCCAGCCGTCCAGGGGACAGCAAAGAGACCCAGTACTTC
CDR3 protein: CASRPGDSKETQYF

CDR3 length: 12
J gene: TRBJ2-2
D gene: NA
V gene: TRBV12-5
clone size: NA
CDR3 DNA: TGTGCTAGTGGTCTATACACCGGGGAGCTGTTTTTT
CDR3 protein: CASGLYTGELFF

CDR3 length: 14
J gene: TRBJ2-3
D gene: NA
V gene: TRBV15
clone size: few
CDR3 DNA: TGTGCCACCAGTGGCGGGCCCAGCACAGATACGCAGTATTTT
CDR3 protein: CATSGGPSTDTQYF

CDR3 length: 15
J gene: TRBJ2-1
D gene: TRBD1
V gene: TRBV24-1
clone size: few
CDR3 DNA: TGTGCCACCGGACCCGGGGACAGGGGGAACAATGAGCAGTTCTTC
CDR3 protein: CATGPGDRGNNEQFF

CDR3 length: 16
J gene: TRBJ1-3
D gene: NA
V gene: TRBV18
clone size: NA
CDR3 DNA: TGTGCCAGCTCACCAATGATCTGGAGTTCTGGAAACACCATATATTTT
CDR3 protein: CASSPMIWSSGNTIYF

CDR3 length: 14
J gene: TRBJ2-7
D gene: NA
V gene: TRBV2
clone size: NA
CDR3 DNA: TGTGCCAGCAGGGCCGGTGGAGCCGCCTACGAGCAGTACTTC
CDR3 protein: CASRAGGAAYEQYF

CDR3 length: 15
J gene: TRBJ2-5
D gene: NA
V gene: TRBV7-9
clone size: few
CDR3 DNA: TGTGCCAGCAGTTCTATTTTAGGGGCGCAAGAGACCCAGTACTTC
CDR3 protein: CASSSILGAQETQYF

CDR3 length: 15
J gene: TRBJ2-1
D gene: NA
V gene: TRBV6-2/TRBV6-3
clone size: few
CDR3 DNA: TGTGCCAGCAATAGAGCTGGAGTATCCTACAATGAGCAGTTCTTC
CDR3 protein: CASNRAGVSYNEQFF

CDR3 length: 11
J gene: TRBJ2-1
D gene: NA
V gene: TRBV20-1
clone size: few
CDR3 DNA: TGCAGTGCGTGGAGCAATAATGAGCAGTTCTTC
CDR3 protein: CSAWSNNEQFF

CDR3 length: 17
J gene: TRBJ2-1
D gene: TRBD2
V gene: TRBV3-1
clone size: NA
CDR3 DNA: TGTGCCAGCAGCTTTGCTAGCGGGAGGGTGTCGCCCAATGAGCAGTTCTTC
CDR3 protein: CASSFASGRVSPNEQFF

CDR3 length: 15
J gene: TRBJ2-3
D gene: TRBD2
V gene: TRBV20-1
clone size: many
CDR3 DNA: TGCAGTGCTAGAAGTCTAGCGGGAGTAACAGATACGCAGTATTTT
CDR3 protein: CSARSLAGVTDTQYF

CDR3 length: 16
J gene: TRBJ2-5
D gene: TRBD1
V gene: TRBV24-1
clone size: NA
CDR3 DNA: TGTGCCACCAGTCGGGCACAGGGGGACAGTCGAGAGACCCAGTACTTC
CDR3 protein: CATSRAQGDSRETQYF

CDR3 length: 14
J gene: TRBJ2-5
D gene: NA
V gene: TRBV12-3/TRBV12-4
clone size: NA
CDR3 DNA: TGTGCCAGCAGTTTGCCCGGGAGTTATGAGACCCAGTACTTC
CDR3 protein: CASSLPGSYETQYF

CDR3 length: 13
J gene: TRBJ2-1
D gene: TRBD2
V gene: TRBV7-2
clone size: NA
CDR3 DNA: TGTGCCAGCAGCTTAGCGGCGGGAGCTGAGCAGTTCTTC
CDR3 protein: CASSLAAGAEQFF

CDR3 length: 13
J gene: TRBJ2-7
D gene: NA
V gene: TRBV28
clone size: many
CDR3 DNA: TGTGCCAGCAGTCCGACGGTGTCCTACGAGCAGTACTTC
CDR3 protein: CASSPTVSYEQYF

CDR3 length: 16
J gene: TRBJ1-4
D gene: NA
V gene: TRBV4-1
clone size: few
CDR3 DNA: TGCGCCAGCAGCCAAGATAGCGGGGGAGTTAATGAAAAACTGTTTTTT
CDR3 protein: CASSQDSGGVNEKLFF

CDR3 length: 13
J gene: TRBJ1-2
D gene: NA
V gene: TRBV2
clone size: many
CDR3 DNA: TGTGCCAGCAGCGGGCCTATAAGCTATGGCTACACCTTC
CDR3 protein: CASSGPISYGYTF